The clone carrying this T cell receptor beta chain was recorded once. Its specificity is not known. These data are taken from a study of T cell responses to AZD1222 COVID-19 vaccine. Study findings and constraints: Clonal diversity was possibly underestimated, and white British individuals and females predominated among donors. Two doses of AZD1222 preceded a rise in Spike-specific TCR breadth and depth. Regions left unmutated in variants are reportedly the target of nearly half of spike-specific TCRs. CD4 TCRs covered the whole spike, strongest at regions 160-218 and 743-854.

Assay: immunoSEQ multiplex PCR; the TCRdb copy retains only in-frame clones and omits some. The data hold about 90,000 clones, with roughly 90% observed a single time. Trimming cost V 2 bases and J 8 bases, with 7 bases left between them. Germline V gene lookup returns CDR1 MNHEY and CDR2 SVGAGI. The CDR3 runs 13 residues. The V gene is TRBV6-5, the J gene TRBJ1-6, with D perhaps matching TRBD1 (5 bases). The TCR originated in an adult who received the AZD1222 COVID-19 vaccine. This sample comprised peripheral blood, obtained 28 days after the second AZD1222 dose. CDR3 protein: CASSYGGYSPLHF. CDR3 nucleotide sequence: TGTGCCAGCAGTTACGGGGGATATTCACCCCTCCACTTT.